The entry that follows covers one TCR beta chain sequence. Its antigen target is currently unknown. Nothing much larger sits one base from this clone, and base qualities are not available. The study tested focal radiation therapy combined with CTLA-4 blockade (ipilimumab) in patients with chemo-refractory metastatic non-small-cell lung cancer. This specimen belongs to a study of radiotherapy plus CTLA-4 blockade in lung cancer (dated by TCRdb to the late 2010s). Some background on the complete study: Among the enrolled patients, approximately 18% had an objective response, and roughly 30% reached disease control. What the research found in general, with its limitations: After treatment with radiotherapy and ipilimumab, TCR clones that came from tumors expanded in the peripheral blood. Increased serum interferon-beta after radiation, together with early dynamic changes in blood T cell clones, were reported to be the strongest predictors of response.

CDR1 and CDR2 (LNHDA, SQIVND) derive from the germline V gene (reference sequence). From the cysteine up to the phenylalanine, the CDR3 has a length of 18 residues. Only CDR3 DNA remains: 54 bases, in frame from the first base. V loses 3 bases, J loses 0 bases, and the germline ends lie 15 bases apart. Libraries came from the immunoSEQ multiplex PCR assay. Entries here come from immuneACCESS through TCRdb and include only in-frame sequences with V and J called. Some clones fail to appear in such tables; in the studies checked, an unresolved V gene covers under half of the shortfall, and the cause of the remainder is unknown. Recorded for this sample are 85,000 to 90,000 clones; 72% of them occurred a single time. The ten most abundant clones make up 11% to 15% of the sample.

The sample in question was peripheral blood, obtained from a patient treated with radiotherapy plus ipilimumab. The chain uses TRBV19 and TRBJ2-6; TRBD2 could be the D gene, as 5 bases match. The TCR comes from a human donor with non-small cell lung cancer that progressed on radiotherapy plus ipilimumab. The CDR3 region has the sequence CASSIPSSVPSGANVLTF. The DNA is TGTGCCAGTAGTATCCCTAGCTCAGTCCCCTCTGGGGCCAACGTCCTGACTTTC. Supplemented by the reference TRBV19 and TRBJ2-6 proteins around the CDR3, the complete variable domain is DGGITQSPKYLFRKEGQNVTLSCEQNLNHDAMYWYRQDPGQGLRLIYYSQIVNDFQKGDIAEGYSVSREKKESFPLTVTSAQKNPTAFYLCASSIPSSVPSGANVLTFGAGSRLTVL.